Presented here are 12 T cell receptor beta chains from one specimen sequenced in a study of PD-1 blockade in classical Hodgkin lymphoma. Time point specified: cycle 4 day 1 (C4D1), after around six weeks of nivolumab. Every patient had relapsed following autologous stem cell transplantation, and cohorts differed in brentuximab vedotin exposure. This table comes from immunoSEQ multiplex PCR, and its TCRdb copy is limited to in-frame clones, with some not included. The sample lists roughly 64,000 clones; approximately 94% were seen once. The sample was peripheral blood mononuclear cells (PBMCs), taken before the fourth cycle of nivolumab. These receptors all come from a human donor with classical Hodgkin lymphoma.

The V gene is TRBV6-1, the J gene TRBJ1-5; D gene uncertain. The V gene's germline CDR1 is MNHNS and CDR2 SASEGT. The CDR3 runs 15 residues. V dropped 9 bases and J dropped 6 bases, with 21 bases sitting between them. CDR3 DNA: TGTGCCAGTAAGAGCTGGGAGCGCATGGGTCAGCCCCAGCATTTT. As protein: CASKSWERMGQPQHF.

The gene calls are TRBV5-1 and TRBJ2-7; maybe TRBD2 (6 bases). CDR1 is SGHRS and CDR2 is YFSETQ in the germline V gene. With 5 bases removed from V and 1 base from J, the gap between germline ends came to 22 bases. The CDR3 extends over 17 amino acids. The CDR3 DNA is TGCGCCAGCAGGGGTGTGCCGGTAGGACTAACTTCCTACGAGCAGTACTTC. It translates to CASRGVPVGLTSYEQYF.

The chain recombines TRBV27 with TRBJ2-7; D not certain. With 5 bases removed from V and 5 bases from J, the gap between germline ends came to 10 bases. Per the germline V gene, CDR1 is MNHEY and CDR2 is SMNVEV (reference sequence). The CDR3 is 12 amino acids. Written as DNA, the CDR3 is TGTGCCAGCAGTACGAATCATAACGAGCAGTACTTC. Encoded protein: CASSTNHNEQYF.

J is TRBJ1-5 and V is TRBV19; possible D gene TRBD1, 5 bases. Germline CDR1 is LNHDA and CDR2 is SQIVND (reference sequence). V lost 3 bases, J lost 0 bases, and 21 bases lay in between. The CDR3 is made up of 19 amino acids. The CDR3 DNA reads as TGTGCCAGTAGTATTCCGCCCGACAGATACTATTATAGCAATCAGCCCCAGCATTTT. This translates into CASSIPPDRYYYSNQPQHF.

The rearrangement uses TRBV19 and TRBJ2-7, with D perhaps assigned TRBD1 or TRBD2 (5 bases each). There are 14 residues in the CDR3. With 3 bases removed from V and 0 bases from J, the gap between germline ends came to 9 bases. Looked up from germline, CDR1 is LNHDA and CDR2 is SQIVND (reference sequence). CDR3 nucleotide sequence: TGTGCCAGTAGTATCGGGGACGTCTCCTACGAGCAGTACTTC. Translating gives CASSIGDVSYEQYF.

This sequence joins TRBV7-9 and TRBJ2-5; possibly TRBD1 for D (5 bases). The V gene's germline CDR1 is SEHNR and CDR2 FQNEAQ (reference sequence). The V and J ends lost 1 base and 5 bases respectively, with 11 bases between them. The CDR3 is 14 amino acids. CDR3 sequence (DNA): TGTGCCAGCAGCTTAGGCAGGGTTGGGGAGACCCAGTACTTC. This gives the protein CASSLGRVGETQYF.

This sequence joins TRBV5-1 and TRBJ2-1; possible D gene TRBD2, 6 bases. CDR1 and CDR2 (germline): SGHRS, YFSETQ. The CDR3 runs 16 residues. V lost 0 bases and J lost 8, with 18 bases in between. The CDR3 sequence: CASSLAGLLSGHEQFF. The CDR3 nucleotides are TGCGCCAGCAGCTTGGCCGGACTCCTAAGCGGGCATGAGCAGTTCTTC.

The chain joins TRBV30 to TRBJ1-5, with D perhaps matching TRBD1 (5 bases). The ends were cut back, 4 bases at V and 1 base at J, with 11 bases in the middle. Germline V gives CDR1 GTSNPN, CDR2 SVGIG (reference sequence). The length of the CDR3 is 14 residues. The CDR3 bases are TGTGCCTGGACCCCCCGGGACAGCAATCAGCCCCAGCATTTT. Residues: CAWTPRDSNQPQHF. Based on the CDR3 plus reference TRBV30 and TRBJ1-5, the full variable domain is SQTIHQWPATLVQPVGSPLSLECTVEGTSNPNLYWYRQAAGRGLQLLFYSVGIGQISSEVPQNLSASRPQDRQFILSSKKLLLSDSGFYLCAWTPRDSNQPQHFGDGTRLSIL.

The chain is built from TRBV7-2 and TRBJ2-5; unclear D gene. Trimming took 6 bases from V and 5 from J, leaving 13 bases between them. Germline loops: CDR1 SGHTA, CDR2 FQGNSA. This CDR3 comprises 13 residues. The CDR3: CASSLRVQETQYF. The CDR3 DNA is TGTGCCAGCAGTTTACGGGTACAGGAGACCCAGTACTTC.

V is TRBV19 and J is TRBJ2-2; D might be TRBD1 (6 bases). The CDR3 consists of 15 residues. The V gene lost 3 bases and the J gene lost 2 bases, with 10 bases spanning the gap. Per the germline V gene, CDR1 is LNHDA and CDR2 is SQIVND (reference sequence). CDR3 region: CASSIRQANTGELFF. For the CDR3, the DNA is TGTGCCAGTAGTATCCGACAGGCCAACACCGGGGAGCTGTTTTTT.

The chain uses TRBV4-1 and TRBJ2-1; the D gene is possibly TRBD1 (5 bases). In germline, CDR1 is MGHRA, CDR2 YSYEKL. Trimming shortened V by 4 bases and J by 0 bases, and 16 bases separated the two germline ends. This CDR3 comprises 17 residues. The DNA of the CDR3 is TGCGCCAGCAGCCCCCAGGTTGGGGCTAGCTCCTACAATGAGCAGTTCTTC. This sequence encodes CASSPQVGASSYNEQFF.

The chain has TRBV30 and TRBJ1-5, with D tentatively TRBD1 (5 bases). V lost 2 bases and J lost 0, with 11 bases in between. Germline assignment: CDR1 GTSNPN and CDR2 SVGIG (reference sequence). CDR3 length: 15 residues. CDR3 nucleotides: TGTGCCTGGAGTAGGGGCCAGATTAGCAATCAGCCCCAGCATTTT. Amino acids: CAWSRGQISNQPQHF.